What follows are 16 T cell receptor beta chains derived from one specimen sequenced in a study of blood T cell repertoires in COVID-19. Clones were sequenced by immunoSEQ multiplex PCR, and TCRdb holds only the in-frame ones, with some missing. Seen here are about 240,000 clones, 70% to 90% observed once, and the top ten hold more than 6.5%. The sequenced sample was peripheral blood. Receptors originate from a woman aged 65 to 85 with active or convalescent COVID-19.

This clone counts as medium-sized. V is TRBV6-6 and J is TRBJ2-2; D possibly corresponds to TRBD2 (7 bases). V was cut by 6 bases and J by 7 bases, with 18 bases left in between. CDR3 length: 15 residues. The germline CDR1 and CDR2 sequences are MNHNY and SVGAGI (reference sequence). The CDR3 DNA is TGTGCCAGCAGCAACCTCGGGGGGCATGACGGGGAGCTGTTTTTT. Protein: CASSNLGGHDGELFF.

The gene calls are TRBV2 and TRBJ1-3; D remains ambiguous. Trimming pared 6 bases from V and 7 bases from J, leaving 16 bases between. CDR3 length equals 14 residues. CDR1 is SNHLY, CDR2 FYNNEI, per germline. In DNA form, the CDR3 reads TGTGCCAGCAGCGCGGGAGAGGTTGAGAACACCATATATTTT. Translation gives CASSAGEVENTIYF. Looking up the rest from reference TRBV2 and TRBJ1-3 gives the full variable domain: EPEVTQTPSHQVTQMGQEVILRCVPISNHLYFYWYRQILGQKVEFLVSFYNNEISEKSEIFDDQFSVERPDGSNFTLKIRSTKLEDSAMYFCASSAGEVENTIYFGEGSWLTVV.

This clone was picked up one time. The rearrangement uses TRBV4-2 and TRBJ1-2; a possible D gene is TRBD1 (5 bases). The CDR3 sequence is 13 residues long. Trimming took off 5 bases at V and 1 base at J, with 8 bases between the two ends. Per the germline V gene, CDR1 is LGHNA and CDR2 is YNFKEQ. The CDR3 here is CASSSQGNYGYTF. In DNA form, the CDR3 reads TGTGCCAGCAGCTCCCAGGGTAACTATGGCTACACCTTC.

This sequence joins TRBV29-1 and TRBJ1-2, with D maybe TRBD1 (5 bases). The V gene's germline CDR1 is SQVTM and CDR2 ANQGSEA. Trimming removed 7 bases from V and 4 bases from J, with 16 bases in between. The CDR3 covers 13 residues. The chain's CDR3 is CSATQGFGYGYTF. The CDR3 nucleotides are TGCAGCGCCACTCAGGGTTTTGGCTATGGCTACACCTTC.

This rearrangement joins TRBV7-2 to TRBJ1-1, with D uncertain. The germline V and J ends were trimmed by 1 base and 11 bases, with 11 bases remaining between them. CDR1 and CDR2 from the germline V gene are SGHTA and FQGNSA. The CDR3 runs 12 residues. The CDR3 protein is CASSLETWVAFF. CDR3 in DNA: TGTGCCAGCAGCTTAGAGACTTGGGTCGCTTTCTTT.

The rearrangement links TRBV7-9 to TRBJ1-2, with 9 nucleotides matching TRBD1. V lost 1 base, J lost 8 bases, and 8 bases stayed unmatched. Germline values: CDR1 SEHNR, CDR2 FQNEAQ (reference sequence). This CDR3 comprises 15 residues. CDR3 coding DNA: TGTGCCAGCAGCTTAGGGGGACAGGGCGCGGGAGGCTACACCTTC. It specifies CASSLGGQGAGGYTF.

This chain uses TRBV19 with TRBJ1-5; D is perhaps TRBD1 (5 bases). The V and J ends lost 1 base and 4 bases respectively, with 17 bases between them. The CDR3 totals 17 residues. CDR1 is LNHDA and CDR2 is SQIVND in the germline V gene (reference sequence). The CDR3 region has the DNA TGTGCCAGTAGTATAGTAGGTCAGGGAACACGAAATCAGCCCCAGCATTTT. The encoded protein is CASSIVGQGTRNQPQHF.

This chain uses TRBV5-5 with TRBJ2-5; 7 bases line up with TRBD2. The CDR3 length is 14 residues. J lost 5 bases, V lost 7 bases, and 11 bases had no gene match. Germline V lookup: CDR1 SGHKS, CDR2 YYEKEE (reference sequence). The CDR3, as DNA: TGTGCCAGCTCCCGGGGGGACTCGTGGGAGACCCAGTACTTC. It encodes CASSRGDSWETQYF.

J is TRBJ2-3 and V is TRBV6-6, with no clear D. CDR1 is MNHNY, CDR2 SVGAGI, per germline (reference sequence). With 7 bases removed from V and 9 bases from J, the gap between germline ends came to 8 bases. The CDR3 extends over 10 amino acids. The CDR3, as DNA: TGTGCCAGCAAGACTCAGACGCAGTATTTT. Residues: CASKTQTQYF.

This clone has just a few counts. V and J are TRBV25-1 and TRBJ1-5; 7 bases align to TRBD1. The CDR3 runs to 14 residues. V trimming: 5 bases; J trimming: 6 bases; junction bases outside the gene matches: 7. Germline assignment: CDR1 MGHDK and CDR2 SYGVNS. The CDR3 DNA follows: TGTGCCAGCAGTCTAGGAGCAGGGGGTCAGCCCCAGCATTTT. Residues: CASSLGAGGQPQHF.

The V and J genes are TRBV6-2 or TRBV6-3 and TRBJ2-1; TRBD2 matches 15 bases. In germline, CDR1 is MNHEY, CDR2 SVGEGT. CDR3 length equals 21 residues. Trimming took 0 bases from V and 0 from J; bases not matched to a gene: 9. CDR3 DNA: TGTGCCAGCAGTTACTCCCGGGGACTAGCGGGGGGCGTTATCTCCTACAATGAGCAGTTCTTC. This encodes CASSYSRGLAGGVISYNEQFF.

V and J are TRBV5-1 and TRBJ1-1; 12 bases line up with TRBD1. The junction had 4 bases not matched to a gene; V was cut back by 4 bases and J by 0 bases. The CDR3 is 16 amino acids. Germline V lookup: CDR1 SGHRS, CDR2 YFSETQ. The CDR3 nucleotides are TGCGCCAGCAGCCCCGGGACAGGGGGCTTGAACACTGAAGCTTTCTTT. Its protein product is CASSPGTGGLNTEAFF.

The genes are TRBV11-2 and TRBJ1-5, with D perhaps matching TRBD1 (5 bases). Trimming pared 2 bases from V and 8 bases from J, leaving 10 bases between. The CDR3 totals 13 residues. CDR1 and CDR2 from the germline V gene are SGHAT and FQNNGV. The DNA for the CDR3 is TGTGCCAGCAGCTTACAGGGTCGGGAGCCCCAGCATTTT. Translating gives CASSLQGREPQHF.

The genes are TRBV5-6 and TRBJ2-3, with 9 bases aligning to TRBD1. This CDR3 is 15 amino acids long. CDR1 and CDR2 from the germline V gene are SGHDT and YYEEEE. Trimming at V came to 4 bases and at J to 3 bases, leaving 6 bases not matched to a gene. CDR3 sequence (DNA): TGTGCCAGCAGCCTTAAGACAGGGGGTACAGATACGCAGTATTTT. Translating it yields CASSLKTGGTDTQYF.

The chain uses TRBV20-1 and TRBJ1-5; D unclear. The germline V gene has CDR1 DFQATT and CDR2 SNEGSKA (reference sequence). The V gene lost 3 bases and the J gene lost 11 bases, with 14 bases spanning the gap. The length of the CDR3 is 12 residues. The CDR3 loop reads CSASSPPESQHF. The CDR3 region has the DNA TGCAGTGCTAGTTCTCCCCCCGAGTCCCAGCATTTT.

The chain recombines TRBV5-1 with TRBJ1-1, with 10 bases aligning to TRBD1. This CDR3 region has 16 residues. With V trimmed by 4 bases and J by 4 bases, 10 bases remained unmatched. The V gene's germline CDR1 is SGHRS and CDR2 YFSETQ. CDR3 coding DNA: TGCGCCAGCAGCCCGGGACAGGGGTCTAGTGGCACTGAAGCTTTCTTT. Translating it yields CASSPGQGSSGTEAFF.